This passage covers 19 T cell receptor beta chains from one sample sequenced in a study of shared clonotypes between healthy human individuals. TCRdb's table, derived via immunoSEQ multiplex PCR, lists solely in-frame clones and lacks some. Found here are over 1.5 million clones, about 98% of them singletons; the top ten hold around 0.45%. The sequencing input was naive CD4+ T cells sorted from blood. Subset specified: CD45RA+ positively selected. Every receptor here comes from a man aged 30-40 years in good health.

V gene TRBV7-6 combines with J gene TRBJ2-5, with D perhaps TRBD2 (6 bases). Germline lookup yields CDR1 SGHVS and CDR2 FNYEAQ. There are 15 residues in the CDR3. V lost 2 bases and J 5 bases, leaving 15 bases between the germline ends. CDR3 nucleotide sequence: TGTGCCAGCAGCTTACTCTCGGGAGTTGGGGAGACCCAGTACTTC. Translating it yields CASSLLSGVGETQYF.

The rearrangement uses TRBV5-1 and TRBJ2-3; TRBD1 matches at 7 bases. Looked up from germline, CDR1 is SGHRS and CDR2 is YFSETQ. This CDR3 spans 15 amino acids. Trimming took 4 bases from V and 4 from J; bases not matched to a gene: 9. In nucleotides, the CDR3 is TGCGCCAGCAGCGCCTTAGGACAGGTTTCAGATACGCAGTATTTT. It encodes CASSALGQVSDTQYF.

DNA of the CDR3: TGTGCCAGCAGTCCCGGGACTATCTACGAGCAGTACTTC. As protein: CASSPGTIYEQYF. The J gene is TRBJ2-7, the V gene TRBV2; 7 bases align to TRBD2. Germline-derived CDR1 and CDR2 are SNHLY and FYNNEI. Unmatched junction bases numbered 4, after V lost 5 bases and J lost 3 bases. The CDR3 length is 13 residues. Complete variable domain (other parts from reference TRBV2 and TRBJ2-7): EPEVTQTPSHQVTQMGQEVILRCVPISNHLYFYWYRQILGQKVEFLVSFYNNEISEKSEIFDDQFSVERPDGSNFTLKIRSTKLEDSAMYFCASSPGTIYEQYFGPGTRLTVT.

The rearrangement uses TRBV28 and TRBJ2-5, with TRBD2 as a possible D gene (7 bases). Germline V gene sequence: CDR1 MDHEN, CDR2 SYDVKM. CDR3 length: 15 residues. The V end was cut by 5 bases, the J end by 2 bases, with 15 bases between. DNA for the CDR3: TGTGCCAGCAGTAAGGGGGGGGGCCCTCAAGAGACCCAGTACTTC. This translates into CASSKGGGPQETQYF. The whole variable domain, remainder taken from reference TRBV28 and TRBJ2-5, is DVKVTQSSRYLVKRTGEKVFLECVQDMDHENMFWYRQDPGLGLRLIYFSYDVKMKEKGDIPEGYSVSREKKERFSLILESASTNQTSMYLCASSKGGGPQETQYFGPGTRLLVL.

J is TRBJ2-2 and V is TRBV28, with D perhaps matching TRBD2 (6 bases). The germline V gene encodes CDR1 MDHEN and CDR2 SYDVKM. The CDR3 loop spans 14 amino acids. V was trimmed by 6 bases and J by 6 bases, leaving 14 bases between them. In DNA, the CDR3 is TGTGCCAGCAGATTGGGACTCCAAGCCGGGGAGCTGTTTTTT. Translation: CASRLGLQAGELFF. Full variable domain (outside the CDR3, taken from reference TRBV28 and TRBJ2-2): DVKVTQSSRYLVKRTGEKVFLECVQDMDHENMFWYRQDPGLGLRLIYFSYDVKMKEKGDIPEGYSVSREKKERFSLILESASTNQTSMYLCASRLGLQAGELFFGEGSRLTVL.

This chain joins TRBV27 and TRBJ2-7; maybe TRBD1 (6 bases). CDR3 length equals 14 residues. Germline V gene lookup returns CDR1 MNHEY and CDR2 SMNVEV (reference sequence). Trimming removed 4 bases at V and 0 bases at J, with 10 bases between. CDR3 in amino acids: CASSSRDNSYEQYF. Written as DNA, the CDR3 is TGTGCCAGCAGTTCCCGGGACAACTCCTACGAGCAGTACTTC.

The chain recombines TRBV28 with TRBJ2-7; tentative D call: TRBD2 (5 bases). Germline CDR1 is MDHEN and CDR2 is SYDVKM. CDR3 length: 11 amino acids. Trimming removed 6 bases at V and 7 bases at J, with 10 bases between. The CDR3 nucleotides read TGTGCCAGCAGCCCCCCGGGGGAGCAGTACTTC. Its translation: CASSPPGEQYF.

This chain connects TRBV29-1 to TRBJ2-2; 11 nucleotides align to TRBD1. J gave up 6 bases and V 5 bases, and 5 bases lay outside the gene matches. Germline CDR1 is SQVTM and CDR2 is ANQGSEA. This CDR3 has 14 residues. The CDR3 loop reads CSVPDRGRAGELFF. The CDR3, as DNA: TGCAGCGTTCCGGACAGGGGGCGCGCCGGGGAGCTGTTTTTT.

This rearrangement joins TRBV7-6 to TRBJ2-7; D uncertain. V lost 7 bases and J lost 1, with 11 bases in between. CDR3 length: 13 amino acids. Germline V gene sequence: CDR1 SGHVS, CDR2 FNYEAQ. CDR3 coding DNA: TGTGCCAGCAAATTCGGGCAGTCCTACGAGCAGTACTTC. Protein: CASKFGQSYEQYF. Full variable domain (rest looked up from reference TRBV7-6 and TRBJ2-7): GAGVSQSPRYKVTKRGQDVALRCDPISGHVSLYWYRQALGQGPEFLTYFNYEAQQDKSGLPNDRFSAERPEGSISTLTIQRTEQRDSAMYRCASKFGQSYEQYFGPGTRLTVT.

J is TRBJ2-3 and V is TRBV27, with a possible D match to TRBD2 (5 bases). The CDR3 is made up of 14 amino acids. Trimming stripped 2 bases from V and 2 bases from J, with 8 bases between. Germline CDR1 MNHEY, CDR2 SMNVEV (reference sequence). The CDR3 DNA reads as TGTGCCAGCAGTTTAGCGGGTCTCACAGATACGCAGTATTTT. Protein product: CASSLAGLTDTQYF.

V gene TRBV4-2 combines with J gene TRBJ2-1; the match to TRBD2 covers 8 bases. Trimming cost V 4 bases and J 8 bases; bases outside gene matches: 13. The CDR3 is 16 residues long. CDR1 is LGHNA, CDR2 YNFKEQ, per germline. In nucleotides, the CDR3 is TGTGCCAGCAGCCCCCCGGGGCGGGAGGCCAGCTATGAGCAGTTCTTC. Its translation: CASSPPGREASYEQFF.

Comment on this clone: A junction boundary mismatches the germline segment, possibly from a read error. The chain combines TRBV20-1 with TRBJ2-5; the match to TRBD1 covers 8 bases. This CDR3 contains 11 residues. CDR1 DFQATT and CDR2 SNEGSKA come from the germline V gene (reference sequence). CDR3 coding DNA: TGCAGTGCTAACAACCGGGACAGGTCGAACTTC. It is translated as CSANNRDRSNF.

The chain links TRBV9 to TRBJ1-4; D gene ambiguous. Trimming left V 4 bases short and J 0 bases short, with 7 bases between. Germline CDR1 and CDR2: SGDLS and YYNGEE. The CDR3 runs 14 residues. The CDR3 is CASSRRATNEKLFF. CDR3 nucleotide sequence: TGTGCCAGCAGCAGGCGTGCAACTAATGAAAAACTGTTTTTT.

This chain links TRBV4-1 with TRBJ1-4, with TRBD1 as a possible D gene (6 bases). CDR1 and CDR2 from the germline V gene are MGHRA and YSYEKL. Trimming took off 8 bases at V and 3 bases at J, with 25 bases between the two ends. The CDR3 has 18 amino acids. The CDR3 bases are TGCGCCAGCCGCAGCCTCCCGGGGGGCAGGGTGTCTAATGAAAAACTGTTTTTT. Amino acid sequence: CASRSLPGGRVSNEKLFF.

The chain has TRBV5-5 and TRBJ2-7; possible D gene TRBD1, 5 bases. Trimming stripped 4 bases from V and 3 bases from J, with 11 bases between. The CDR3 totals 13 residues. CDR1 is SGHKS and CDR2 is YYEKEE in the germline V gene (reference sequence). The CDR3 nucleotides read TGTGCCAGCAGCCCCGCAGGGATCTACGAGCAGTACTTC. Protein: CASSPAGIYEQYF.

The CDR3 is CASKARLTRPTIYF. As DNA, the CDR3 is TGTGCCAGTAAAGCGAGATTGACACGTCCCACCATATATTTT. The chain is built from TRBV19 and TRBJ1-3; D is uncertain. The CDR3 runs to 14 residues. Trimming removed 7 bases from V and 9 bases from J, with 19 bases in between. Germline CDR1 is LNHDA and CDR2 is SQIVND (reference sequence).

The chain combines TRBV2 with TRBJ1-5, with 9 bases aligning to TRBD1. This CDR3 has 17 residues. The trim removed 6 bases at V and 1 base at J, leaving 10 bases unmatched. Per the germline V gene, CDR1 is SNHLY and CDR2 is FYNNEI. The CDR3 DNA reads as TGTGCCAGCAGGAAAACAGGGGGCAAAAGAAGCAATCAGCCCCAGCATTTT. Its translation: CASRKTGGKRSNQPQHF.

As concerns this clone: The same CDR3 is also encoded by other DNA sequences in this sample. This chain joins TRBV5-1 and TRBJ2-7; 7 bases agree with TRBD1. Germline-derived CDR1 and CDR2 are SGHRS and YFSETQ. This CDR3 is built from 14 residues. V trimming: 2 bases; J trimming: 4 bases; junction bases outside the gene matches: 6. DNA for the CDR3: TGCGCCAGCAGCTTCCGGGACAGAGGGTACGAGCAGTACTTC. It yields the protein CASSFRDRGYEQYF.

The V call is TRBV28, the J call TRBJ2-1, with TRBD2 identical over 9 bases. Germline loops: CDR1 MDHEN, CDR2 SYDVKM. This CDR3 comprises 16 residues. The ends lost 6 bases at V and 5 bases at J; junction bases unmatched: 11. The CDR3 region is CASRRGRAPLHNEQFF. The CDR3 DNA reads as TGTGCCAGCAGACGCGGGAGGGCCCCACTACACAATGAGCAGTTCTTC.